Shown below are 19 T cell receptor beta chains from a single sample sequenced in a study of vaccination and CD4 T cells after COVID-19. No antigen has been identified for these receptors. An Oncomine TCR Beta short-read assay was used to sequence the DNA from cultured CD4+ T cells. TCRdb recomputed calls from the PCR reads with MiXCR, one row per CDR3 protein. The table has approximately 17,000 distinct CDR3 sequences, about 38% seen once; the top ten hold 12%. The treatment here: approximately nine-day PBMC culture with coronavirus spike peptide pools or control peptides (ViraFEST assay). The sample was CD4+ T cells from blood, cultured in vitro. These receptors all stem from a human donor who had recovered from COVID-19.

The genes are TRBV4-2 and TRBJ1-1; D ambiguous. In germline, CDR1 is LGHNA, CDR2 YNFKEQ. Trimming cost V 4 bases and J 1 base, with 10 bases left between them. The CDR3 covers 14 residues. The CDR3 sequence is CASSRGRQNTEAFF. The CDR3 nucleotides are TGTGCCAGCAGCCGCGGACGGCAGAACACTGAAGCTTTCTTT.

This chain joins TRBV7-2 and TRBJ1-1; D not certain. Between the trimmed V and J ends, which lost 1 base and 0 bases, there was a span of 9 bases. Germline V gene data show CDR1 as SGHTA and CDR2 as FQGNSA. The CDR3 covers 15 residues. The DNA for the CDR3 is TGTGCCAGCAGCTTAGGTGGCCGATTGAACACTGAAGCTTTCTTT. Translating it yields CASSLGGRLNTEAFF.

The chain recombines TRBV5-1 with TRBJ2-7, with D possibly matching TRBD1 (6 bases). This CDR3 contains 11 residues. Germline V gene sequence: CDR1 SGHRS, CDR2 YFSETQ. V was cut by 7 bases and J by 4 bases, with 9 bases left in between. The CDR3 loop is CASQQGYEQYF. CDR3 DNA sequence: TGCGCCAGCCAACAGGGTTACGAGCAGTACTTC.

The CDR3 DNA is TGCAGCGCGGGGACAGAGGACCTCTATGGCTACACCTTC. It yields the protein CSAGTEDLYGYTF. The genes are TRBV29-1 and TRBJ1-2; 7 positions agree with TRBD1. Germline V gene data show CDR1 as SQVTM and CDR2 as ANQGSEA. The V and J ends lost 7 bases and 4 bases, in that order; junction bases with no gene match: 9. This CDR3 has 13 residues.

The chain employs TRBV18 and TRBJ2-5; D is possibly TRBD1 (6 bases). Between the trimmed V and J ends, which lost 3 bases and 1 base, there was a span of 6 bases. The CDR3 totals 13 residues. Germline lookup yields CDR1 KGHSH and CDR2 LQKENI. Here the CDR3 reads CASSPDSQETQYF. In DNA form, the CDR3 reads TGTGCCAGCTCACCGGACAGCCAAGAGACCCAGTACTTC.

In nucleotides, the CDR3 is TGTGCCAGCAGGTCCGGGACAGATTTCACCGGGGAGCTGTTTTTT. Translating it yields CASRSGTDFTGELFF. V and J are TRBV2 and TRBJ2-2; TRBD1 agrees at 7 bases. Germline CDR1 SNHLY, CDR2 FYNNEI. With V trimmed by 6 bases and J by 4 bases, 8 bases remained unmatched. The CDR3 spans 15 residues.

The V gene is TRBV10-3, the J gene TRBJ1-2; perhaps TRBD1 as D (6 bases). V was clipped by 3 bases and J by 1 base, with 12 bases between them. Germline CDR1 ENHRY, CDR2 SYGVKD. This CDR3 comprises 15 residues. CDR3 nucleotides: TGTGCCATCAGTGAAGGTGGGACAAGTAACTATGGCTACACCTTC. Protein: CAISEGGTSNYGYTF.

This clonotype has more than one count but fewer than ten. The genes are TRBV7-9 and TRBJ1-1; D is undetermined. This CDR3 contains 17 residues. V lost 2 bases and J 4 bases, leaving 20 bases between the germline ends. Germline values: CDR1 SEHNR, CDR2 FQNEAQ (reference sequence). CDR3 nucleotide sequence: TGTGCCAGCAGCTTAAACCTACAGTCCCTTAAGGCCACTGAAGCTTTCTTT. Translated, it gives CASSLNLQSLKATEAFF.

The chain carries TRBV4-1 and TRBJ2-1; 12 bases map to TRBD2. The CDR3 has 14 residues. CDR1 is MGHRA and CDR2 is YSYEKL in the germline V gene. Trimming cost V 3 bases and J 15 bases; bases outside gene matches: 9. The CDR3 bases are TGCGCCAGCAGCCACCGCCTAGCGGGAGGGACCCGGTTCTTC. It translates to CASSHRLAGGTRFF.

The chain has TRBV6-1 and TRBJ2-7, with TRBD1 matching 8 bases. The CDR3 has 14 residues. CDR1 MNHNS and CDR2 SASEGT come from the germline V gene. The V segment lost 6 bases and the J segment 4 bases; nucleotides outside the gene matches: 8. The chain's CDR3 is CASRPGQGSYEQYF. DNA for the CDR3: TGTGCCAGCAGGCCTGGACAGGGTTCGTACGAGCAGTACTTC.

The chain combines TRBV18 with TRBJ1-2, with TRBD1 as a possible D gene (5 bases). V gave up 6 bases and J gave up 4 bases, with 18 bases separating them. Looked up from germline, CDR1 is KGHSH and CDR2 is LQKENI. CDR3 length: 15 amino acids. The CDR3 sequence is CASSPNGRDSYGYTF. CDR3 nucleotide sequence: TGTGCCAGCTCCCCCAACGGCAGGGACTCCTATGGCTACACCTTC.

This chain links TRBV25-1 with TRBJ1-5, with D unclear. The ends were cut back, 1 base at V and 6 bases at J, with 13 bases in the middle. Germline-derived CDR1 and CDR2 are MGHDK and SYGVNS. The CDR3 contains 15 residues. CDR3 residues: CASSESWGRVQPQHF. The CDR3 nucleotides are TGTGCCAGCAGTGAATCTTGGGGAAGGGTTCAGCCCCAGCATTTT.

Within the sample, this clonotype is large. The chain recombines TRBV6-1 with TRBJ1-5; possible D gene TRBD1, 5 bases. The germline gives CDR1 MNHNS, CDR2 SASEGT. The length of the CDR3 is 14 residues. With 4 bases removed from V and 5 bases from J, the gap between germline ends came to 12 bases. As DNA, the CDR3 is TGTGCCAGCAGTGCGCAGGGCGCCTATCAGCCCCAGCATTTT. Translated: CASSAQGAYQPQHF.

The rearrangement joins TRBV20-1 to TRBJ1-4, with D perhaps matching TRBD1 (6 bases). The germline V gene encodes CDR1 DFQATT and CDR2 SNEGSKA (reference sequence). The CDR3 loop spans 12 amino acids. The V gene lost 3 bases and the J gene lost 7 bases, with 9 bases spanning the gap. The CDR3 protein is CSARVRGEKLFF. CDR3 DNA: TGCAGTGCTAGGGTCAGGGGTGAAAAACTGTTTTTT.

Only one count was recorded for this clonotype. This chain links TRBV7-9 with TRBJ2-7, with TRBD1 matching 9 bases. V lost 5 bases, J lost 7 bases, and 15 bases stayed unmatched. There are 16 residues in the CDR3. CDR1 SEHNR and CDR2 FQNEAQ come from the germline V gene (reference sequence). CDR3 DNA sequence: TGTGCCAGCAGCCCACCCCCACGGGACAGGGTTCAAGAGCAGTACTTC. Translating gives CASSPPPRDRVQEQYF.

The rearrangement links TRBV28 to TRBJ2-5; no definite D call. V lost 5 bases, J lost 2 bases, and 12 bases lay in between. The germline CDR1 and CDR2 sequences are MDHEN and SYDVKM. The CDR3 length is 14 residues. This CDR3 reads CASSPLLGQETQYF. The CDR3 region has the DNA TGTGCCAGCAGTCCGTTGCTGGGGCAAGAGACCCAGTACTTC.

This clonotype has more than one count but fewer than ten. This chain connects TRBV7-9 to TRBJ2-3; TRBD2 agrees at 7 bases. J gave up 5 bases and V 5 bases, and 7 bases lay outside the gene matches. The CDR3 runs to 14 residues. The germline V gene has CDR1 SEHNR and CDR2 FQNEAQ (reference sequence). The CDR3 nucleotides read TGTGCCAGCAGCCCACTAGCGTCTAGAGATACGCAGTATTTT. This sequence encodes CASSPLASRDTQYF. The full variable domain, completed using reference TRBV7-9 and TRBJ2-3, is DTGVSQNPRHKITKRGQNVTFRCDPISEHNRLYWYRQTLGQGPEFLTYFQNEAQLEKSRLLSDRFSAERPKGSFSTLEIQRTEQGDSAMYLCASSPLASRDTQYFGPGTRLTVL.

This chain uses TRBV20-1 with TRBJ2-7; TRBD2 aligns across 7 bases. The CDR3 length is 15 residues. After removal of 5 bases from V and 6 bases from J, the junction contained 16 bases not matched to a gene. The V gene's germline CDR1 is DFQATT and CDR2 SNEGSKA (reference sequence). This chain's CDR3 is CSALGGLVGRVEQYF. As DNA, the CDR3 is TGCAGTGCTCTGGGTGGACTAGTGGGCAGGGTCGAGCAGTACTTC.

The chain recombines TRBV20-1 with TRBJ2-5; a weak D match, TRBD1 (6 bases). Germline lookup yields CDR1 DFQATT and CDR2 SNEGSKA (reference sequence). V was shortened by 6 bases and J by 7 bases, with 15 bases between the two germline ends. This CDR3 has 12 amino acids. The CDR3: CSAQGHGGTQYF. The CDR3 region has the DNA TGCAGTGCCCAGGGACACGGAGGGACCCAGTACTTC.